The rows below give T cell receptor beta chains drawn from one sample of a study of cytotoxic CD8 clonotypes in ibrutinib-treated CLL. Only in-frame clones appear in the TCRdb table, and some are missing; sequencing was by immunoSEQ multiplex PCR. The sample holds 50,000 to 70,000 clones, 54% seen once. Specimen: PBMCs, collected at disease progression, from a patient treated with ibrutinib. All receptors come from a human donor with chronic lymphocytic leukemia. The CDR3 runs from the conserved cysteine through the conserved F or W. A D gene is named only where the DNA matches it firmly. A clone size is listed for some rows: how often the clone was seen (once, few, many), or a class if it is expanded.

j_call v_call cdr3_length d_call clone_size cdr3_aa cdr3_nt
TRBJ1-6 TRBV7-9 14 - medium-sized CASSLGQLNSPLHF TGTGCCAGCAGCTTAGGACAGCTTAATTCACCCCTCCACTTT
TRBJ1-2 TRBV11-3 13 - - CASSPGASGGYTF TGTGCCAGCAGCCCCGGTGCGTCTGGAGGCTACACCTTC
TRBJ1-1 TRBV5-1 14 - - CASSLLGSNTEAFF TGCGCCAGCAGCTTGTTGGGGAGTAACACTGAAGCTTTCTTT
TRBJ2-5 TRBV27 14 TRBD2 - CASRPGTSGGLQYF TGTGCCAGCAGACCGGGGACTAGCGGGGGCCTCCAGTACTTC
TRBJ1-2 TRBV20-1 11 - - CSAIDMVGYTF TGCAGTGCTATAGACATGGTCGGCTACACCTTC
TRBJ2-1 TRBV7-7 15 TRBD2 - CASSSGLAGVVEQFF TGTGCCAGCAGCTCCGGACTAGCGGGGGTCGTCGAGCAGTTCTTC
TRBJ1-2 TRBV5-1 14 - - CASSTVGGQGGYTF TGCGCCAGCAGCACTGTTGGGGGGCAGGGAGGCTACACCTTC
TRBJ2-7 TRBV29-1 12 - - CSVGSSKYEQYF TGCAGCGTTGGCAGCTCTAAGTACGAGCAGTACTTC
TRBJ2-1 TRBV10-3 16 - - CAISEERGSSYNEQFF TGTGCCATCAGTGAGGAAAGGGGGAGCTCCTACAATGAGCAGTTCTTC
TRBJ2-5 TRBV7-2 13 - - CASSLVREETQYF TGTGCCAGCAGCTTAGTTCGGGAGGAGACCCAGTACTTC
TRBJ2-7 TRBV28 14 TRBD1 - CASRPADRDYEQYF TGTGCCAGCAGACCTGCCGACAGGGACTACGAGCAGTACTTC
TRBJ1-1 TRBV15 15 - few CATSSFPTANTEAFF TGTGCCACCAGCAGTTTCCCCACAGCGAACACTGAAGCTTTCTTT
TRBJ2-2 TRBV7-9 13 - few CASSSGSSGELFF TGTGCCAGCAGCTCGGGGAGCTCCGGGGAGCTGTTTTTT
TRBJ2-3 TRBV28 15 - few CASSLEGVAGDTQYF TGTGCCAGCAGTTTAGAGGGGGTTGCGGGAGATACGCAGTATTTT
TRBJ1-2 TRBV5-6 16 TRBD1 - CASSLLWDRGFYGYTF TGTGCCAGCAGCTTGCTTTGGGACAGGGGCTTCTATGGCTACACCTTC
TRBJ2-7 TRBV7-9 16 - - CASSLAPGHRDYEQYF TGTGCCAGCAGCTTAGCCCCGGGACACAGGGACTACGAGCAGTACTTC
TRBJ1-2 TRBV5-1 15 - - CASSPEMTGTYGYTF TGCGCCAGCAGCCCAGAAATGACAGGAACCTATGGCTACACCTTC
TRBJ2-3 TRBV14 14 - few CASSLQPGTDTQYF TGTGCCAGCAGCCTCCAGCCGGGCACAGATACGCAGTATTTT
TRBJ1-1 TRBV7-9 14 TRBD1 - CASSRRAGGTEAFF TGTGCCAGCAGCCGACGGGCAGGGGGCACTGAAGCTTTCTTT
TRBJ1-5 TRBV6-5 16 - - CASSYSPTGVDQPQHF TGTGCCAGCAGTTACTCTCCCACGGGGGTAGACCAGCCCCAGCATTTT
TRBJ2-7 TRBV6-5 11 - - CASSTSFAQYF -
TRBJ2-3 TRBV4-3 13 - - CASSQARKDTQYF TGCGCCAGCAGCCAAGCTAGGAAGGATACGCAGTATTTT
TRBJ1-6 TRBV25-1 14 TRBD1 - CASSERQGRSPLHF TGTGCCAGCAGTGAGAGACAGGGGAGGTCACCCCTCCACTTT
TRBJ1-2 TRBV14 18 - - CASSPGRGFGAINYGYTF TGTGCCAGCAGCCCGGGGAGGGGATTCGGTGCTATTAACTATGGCTACACCTTC
TRBJ1-6 TRBV10-3 14 TRBD1 - CAISDGTGLSPLHF TGTGCCATCAGTGACGGGACAGGGCTCTCACCCCTCCACTTT
TRBJ2-7 TRBV21-1 18 - - CASSKLFFRDRDSYEQYF TGTGCCAGCAGCAAACTATTTTTCCGGGACAGGGACTCCTACGAGCAGTACTTC
TRBJ2-7 TRBV29-1 14 TRBD2 - CSVIWGSGRYEQYF TGCAGCGTTATCTGGGGTAGCGGGAGGTACGAGCAGTACTTC
TRBJ2-3 TRBV11-1 14 TRBD1 few CASRATGATDTQYF TGTGCCAGCCGCGCGACAGGGGCCACAGATACGCAGTATTTT
TRBJ1-2 TRBV25-1 12 TRBD1 few CASRKGGAGYTF TGTGCCAGCAGAAAAGGGGGCGCCGGCTACACCTTC
TRBJ1-2 TRBV19 14 - - CASSRGPLSGSYTF TGTGCCAGTAGTAGGGGACCGCTCTCCGGTAGCTACACCTTC
TRBJ2-3 TRBV16 13 - - CASSQGGTDTQYF TGTGCCAGCAGCCAAGGGGGGACAGATACGCAGTATTTT
TRBJ1-1 TRBV27 15 TRBD1 - CASSFFSGGNTEAFF TGTGCCAGCAGTTTTTTTTCAGGGGGGAACACTGAAGCTTTCTTT
TRBJ2-7 TRBV27 16 - - CASSPSVYRSSYEQYF TGTGCCAGCAGTCCCTCGGTGTACAGAAGTTCCTACGAGCAGTACTTC
TRBJ1-2 TRBV2 13 TRBD1 few CASMGTGYYGYTF TGTGCCAGCATGGGGACAGGGTACTATGGCTACACCTTC
TRBJ1-5 TRBV9 13 - - CASSGQDNQPQHF TGTGCCAGCAGCGGACAGGACAATCAGCCCCAGCATTTT
TRBJ2-5 TRBV6-1 15 - - CASSEWASSQETQYF TGTGCCAGCAGTGAATGGGCTAGCAGCCAAGAGACCCAGTACTTC
TRBJ1-1 TRBV15 16 - - CATSRDSAGKLTEAFF TGTGCCACCAGCAGAGATTCGGCAGGGAAGTTGACTGAAGCTTTCTTT
TRBJ2-7 TRBV5-1 16 TRBD1 - CASSLGLGTEGYAQYF TGCGCCAGCAGCTTGGGGCTAGGGACAGAAGGATACGCGCAGTACTTC
TRBJ1-1 TRBV7-2 13 - - CASSLGLGTEAFF TGTGCCAGCAGCTTAGGGCTGGGGACTGAAGCTTTCTTT
TRBJ1-2 TRBV6-6 13 - - CASSHGGGLGYTF TGTGCCAGCAGTCACGGGGGGGGCCTTGGCTACACCTTC
TRBJ1-2 TRBV25-1 15 TRBD1 - CASSEGDRLYYGYTF TGTGCCAGCAGTGAAGGGGACAGGCTATACTATGGCTACACCTTC
TRBJ1-4 TRBV7-2 17 TRBD1 - CASSRSRGWAGDEKLFF TGTGCCAGCAGTCGTTCCAGGGGGTGGGCAGGGGATGAAAAACTGTTTTTT
TRBJ2-3 TRBV4-1 16 TRBD2 - CASSQGQRGGLDTQYF TGCGCCAGCAGCCAAGGCCAGCGGGGGGGCTTAGATACGCAGTATTTT
TRBJ2-1 TRBV9 15 TRBD2 few CASSIASGTGNEQFF TGTGCCAGCAGCATCGCTAGCGGGACGGGAAATGAGCAGTTCTTC
TRBJ2-1 TRBV7-2 15 - - CASSLATRIFNEQFF TGTGCCAGCAGTTTAGCGACTAGAATCTTCAATGAGCAGTTCTTC
TRBJ1-3 TRBV6-5 13 - once CASSFGDGNTIYF TGTGCCAGCAGTTTTGGGGATGGAAACACCATATATTTT
TRBJ1-2 TRBV19 16 TRBD1 few CASSSSSGTGIGGYTF TGTGCCAGTAGCTCGTCCTCCGGGACAGGGATTGGTGGCTACACCTTC
TRBJ1-2 TRBV18 14 - few CASSPPPKNYGYTF TGTGCCAGCTCACCACCGCCGAAGAACTATGGCTACACCTTC
TRBJ2-7 TRBV7-8 13 TRBD2 - CASSMGLAYEQYF TGTGCCAGCAGCATGGGACTAGCCTACGAGCAGTACTTC
TRBJ2-3 TRBV4-1 12 - few CASSRSTDTQYF TGCGCCAGCAGCCGTAGCACAGATACGCAGTATTTT
TRBJ2-3 TRBV7-2 15 TRBD2 - CASSWKSGGPDTQYF TGTGCCAGCAGCTGGAAGAGCGGGGGGCCGGATACGCAGTATTTT
TRBJ2-3 TRBV27 13 - many CASSLYGTDTQYF TGTGCCAGCAGTTTATATGGCACAGATACGCAGTATTTT
TRBJ1-6 TRBV14 16 TRBD1 once CASSPGTGAYNSPLHF TGTGCCAGCAGCCCTGGGACAGGCGCTTATAATTCACCCCTCCACTTT
TRBJ2-5 TRBV11-2 14 - few CASSSSGTQETQYF TGTGCCAGCAGCTCCTCCGGGACCCAAGAGACCCAGTACTTC
TRBJ2-3 TRBV13 17 TRBD2 few CASSRRREGYGTDTQYF TGTGCCAGCAGCCGCCGGCGGGAGGGCTATGGCACAGATACGCAGTATTTT
TRBJ2-7 TRBV5-4 17 TRBD2 - CASSPIPTSGGADEQYF TGTGCCAGCAGCCCCATCCCGACTAGCGGGGGGGCCGACGAGCAGTACTTC
TRBJ2-5 TRBV30 11 - - CAWVGGETQYF TGTGCCTGGGTAGGGGGGGAGACCCAGTACTTC